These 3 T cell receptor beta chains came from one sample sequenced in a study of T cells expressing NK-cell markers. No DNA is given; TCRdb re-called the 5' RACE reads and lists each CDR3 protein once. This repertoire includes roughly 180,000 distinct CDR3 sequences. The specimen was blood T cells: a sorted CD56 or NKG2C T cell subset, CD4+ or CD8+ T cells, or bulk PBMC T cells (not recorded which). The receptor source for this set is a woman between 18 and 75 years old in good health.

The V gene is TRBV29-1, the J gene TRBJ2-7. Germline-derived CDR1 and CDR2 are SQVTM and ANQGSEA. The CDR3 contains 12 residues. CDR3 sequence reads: CSAKSYSYEQYF.

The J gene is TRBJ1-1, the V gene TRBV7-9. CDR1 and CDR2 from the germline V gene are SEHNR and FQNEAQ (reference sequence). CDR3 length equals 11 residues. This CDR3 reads CASTIRVEAFF.

The CDR3 reads CASSQLAGGPSYNEQFF. The V and J genes are TRBV3-1 and TRBJ2-1; TCRdb proposes TRBD2, but this gene call is untestable without DNA. This CDR3 is built from 17 residues. Germline V gene sequence: CDR1 LGHDT, CDR2 YNNKEL (reference sequence).